Following are 16 T cell receptor beta chains from one sample sequenced in a study of T-cell reconstitution after alpha-beta-depleted transplantation in children. Construction of the TCRbeta library involved unique molecular identifiers. TCRdb reanalysed the PCR reads using MiXCR and keeps one entry per CDR3 protein. The profile shows 230,000 or so distinct CDR3 sequences, more than 10% of them singletons. The sample in question was PBMCs from the stem cell graft donor, obtained from the stem cell graft. All receptors derive from a human donor who donated a stem cell graft to a child with acute lymphoblastic leukemia.

This clonotype was observed at least ten times. V gene TRBV28 combines with J gene TRBJ2-2; the D is unclear. CDR1 is MDHEN, CDR2 SYDVKM, per germline. This CDR3 spans 12 amino acids. Trimming pared 6 bases from V and 0 bases from J, leaving 2 bases between. DNA for the CDR3: TGTGCCAGCAGACCGAACACCGGGGAGCTGTTTTTT. Translation gives CASRPNTGELFF.

This clonotype was counted at least ten times. The CDR3 region is CSVEGGTYNEQFF. The DNA for the CDR3 is TGCAGCGTTGAGGGCGGGACCTACAATGAGCAGTTCTTC. V usage is TRBV29-1 and J usage is TRBJ2-1, with a possible D match to TRBD2 (6 bases). Deletions cut 3 bases from V and 2 bases from J, with 8 bases between. CDR1 and CDR2 (germline): SQVTM, ANQGSEA. The CDR3 has 13 amino acids.

In its sample, this clonotype was seen many times. This sequence joins TRBV5-1 and TRBJ2-2; D is undetermined. V lost 4 bases and J lost 6, with 10 bases in between. Germline CDR1 reads SGHRS; CDR2 reads YFSETQ. The CDR3 is made up of 13 amino acids. The CDR3 protein is CASSTEIPGELFF. CDR3 in DNA: TGCGCCAGCAGCACCGAGATTCCCGGGGAGCTGTTTTTT.

This clonotype was counted at least ten times. The rearrangement joins TRBV20-1 to TRBJ2-3, with D possibly being TRBD2 (5 bases). This CDR3 is built from 14 residues. From germline, CDR1 is DFQATT and CDR2 SNEGSKA (reference sequence). V gave up 6 bases and J gave up 2 bases, with 15 bases separating them. The CDR3 DNA reads TGCAGTGCCTTCCCCCGGGGTTACACAGATACGCAGTATTTT. Its protein product is CSAFPRGYTDTQYF.

This clonotype was found many times. The chain has TRBV9 and TRBJ2-1; 9 nucleotides match TRBD2. V lost 3 bases, J lost 5 bases, and 9 bases stayed unmatched. Germline CDR1 and CDR2: SGDLS and YYNGEE. The CDR3 length is 16 residues. CDR3 bases: TGTGCCAGCAGCGGATCTAGCGGGAAGCTTGACAATGAGCAGTTCTTC. It codes for CASSGSSGKLDNEQFF. The variable domain in full, with the rest retrieved from reference TRBV9 and TRBJ2-1, is DSGVTQTPKHLITATGQRVTLRCSPRSGDLSVYWYQQSLDQGLQFLIQYYNGEERAKGNILERFSAQQFPDLHSELNLSSLELGDSALYFCASSGSSGKLDNEQFFGPGTRLTVL.

This clonotype was seen a handful of times. This sequence joins TRBV19 and TRBJ2-7; 10 nucleotides line up with TRBD2. After removal of 4 bases from V and 0 bases from J, the junction contained 15 bases not matched to a gene. Germline lookup yields CDR1 LNHDA and CDR2 SQIVND (reference sequence). CDR3 length: 19 residues. CDR3: CASSTVAGGTTFSSYEQYF. The CDR3 bases are TGTGCCAGTAGTACCGTAGCGGGGGGAACTACATTCAGCTCCTACGAGCAGTACTTC.

In this sample, this clonotype turned up many times. The gene calls are TRBV5-1 and TRBJ2-5, with TRBD1 as a possible D gene (5 bases). Germline V gives CDR1 SGHRS, CDR2 YFSETQ. V was clipped by 3 bases and J by 4 bases, with 19 bases between them. This CDR3 region has 16 residues. The CDR3 nucleotides are TGCGCCAGCAGCTACGGCCAGGGAAGTATCAGAGAGACCCAGTACTTC. This sequence encodes CASSYGQGSIRETQYF.

The V gene is TRBV6-6, the J gene TRBJ2-1; D gene ambiguous. The CDR3 has 15 amino acids. Trimming stripped 5 bases from V and 0 bases from J, with 11 bases between. The germline CDR1 and CDR2 sequences are MNHNY and SVGAGI (reference sequence). The CDR3 DNA reads TGTGCCAGCAGTGCGTCTAGAGCCTCCTACAATGAGCAGTTCTTC. Its translation is CASSASRASYNEQFF.

This clonotype was counted many times. The rearrangement uses TRBV20-1 and TRBJ1-4; 8 positions match TRBD1. With V trimmed by 7 bases and J by 8 bases, 9 bases remained unmatched. The CDR3 covers 13 residues. Germline lookup yields CDR1 DFQATT and CDR2 SNEGSKA (reference sequence). The CDR3 sequence is CSGQTTGEEKLFF. The DNA for the CDR3 is TGCAGTGGCCAAACGACAGGGGAGGAAAAACTGTTTTTT.

The CDR3 coding sequence is TGTGCCACCAGCAGAGATACGGCTAGAATAGATTACTTC. Translation gives CATSRDTARIDYF. The chain combines TRBV15 with TRBJ2-7; D remains ambiguous. This CDR3 contains 13 residues. The V and J ends lost 0 bases and 13 bases respectively, with 16 bases between them. Germline V gene data show CDR1 as LNHNV and CDR2 as YYDKDF (reference sequence).

This clonotype has at least ten counts. Written as DNA, the CDR3 is TGTGCCAGCAGTTCCCTAGAGAGCTCTGGAAACACCATATATTTT. Protein: CASSSLESSGNTIYF. The V and J genes are TRBV6-5 and TRBJ1-3; no definite D call. The CDR3 consists of 15 residues. Germline loops: CDR1 MNHEY, CDR2 SVGAGI. V was trimmed by 4 bases and J by 0 bases, leaving 10 bases between them.

This clonotype appeared many times. J is TRBJ2-7 and V is TRBV28, with 7 bases identical to TRBD1. The length of the CDR3 is 13 residues. The V segment lost 5 bases and the J segment 2 bases; nucleotides outside the gene matches: 3. Germline V gene data show CDR1 as MDHEN and CDR2 as SYDVKM. The CDR3 DNA sequence: TGTGCCAGCAGTACGGGACAGACCTACGAGCAGTACTTC. Protein: CASSTGQTYEQYF.

This clonotype has at least ten counts. CDR3 amino acids: CASSDRGTNYGYTF. The CDR3 nucleotides are TGTGCCAGCAGCGACAGGGGCACTAACTATGGCTACACCTTC. V is TRBV9 and J is TRBJ1-2; 7 nucleotides match TRBD1. In germline, CDR1 is SGDLS, CDR2 YYNGEE. The CDR3 runs 14 residues. The J segment lost 0 bases and the V segment lost 3 bases, leaving 2 bases of the junction unmatched.

This clonotype was detected ten times or more. This rearrangement joins TRBV7-3 to TRBJ2-3; TRBD2 matches 9 bases. The CDR3 covers 15 residues. The trim removed 0 bases at V and 5 bases at J, leaving 3 bases unmatched. In germline, CDR1 is SGHTA, CDR2 FQGTGA. The CDR3 loop reads CASSLTAGGKDTQYF. The CDR3 nucleotides are TGTGCCAGCAGCTTAACAGCGGGAGGCAAAGATACGCAGTATTTT.

Many counts were recorded for this clonotype. This rearrangement joins TRBV5-4 to TRBJ1-2, with 8 nucleotides matching TRBD1. The CDR3 extends over 14 amino acids. V dropped 4 bases and J dropped 4; count of bases not matched to a gene: 6. The V gene's germline CDR1 is SGHNT and CDR2 YYREEE (reference sequence). The DNA of the CDR3 is TGTGCCAGCAGCGGCACAGGGGGTACCTATGGCTACACCTTC. It yields the protein CASSGTGGTYGYTF. The full variable domain, rest sourced from reference TRBV5-4 and TRBJ1-2, is ETGVTQSPTHLIKTRGQQVTLRCSSQSGHNTVSWYQQALGQGPQFIFQYYREEENGRGNFPPRFSGLQFPNYSSELNVNALELDDSALYLCASSGTGGTYGYTFGSGTRLTVV.

This clonotype was recorded many times. The rearrangement joins TRBV7-9 to TRBJ2-7; D is perhaps TRBD1 (7 bases). V gave up 3 bases and J gave up 6 bases, with 15 bases separating them. Germline CDR1 SEHNR, CDR2 FQNEAQ (reference sequence). This CDR3 has 14 residues. The CDR3 loop reads CASSFSRQGGEQYF. For the CDR3, the DNA is TGTGCCAGCAGCTTCTCTCGGCAGGGGGGCGAGCAGTACTTC. Based on the CDR3 plus reference TRBV7-9 and TRBJ2-7, the full variable domain is DTGVSQNPRHKITKRGQNVTFRCDPISEHNRLYWYRQTLGQGPEFLTYFQNEAQLEKSRLLSDRFSAERPKGSFSTLEIQRTEQGDSAMYLCASSFSRQGGEQYFGPGTRLTVT.